This T cell receptor beta chain was recovered during a study of radiotherapy plus CTLA-4 blockade in lung cancer. Comment on this clone: Its antigen is currently unknown.

CDR3 length equals 14 residues. V was shortened by 0 bases and J by 2 bases, with 7 bases between the two germline ends. Germline CDR1 is LGHNA and CDR2 is YNFKEQ. Whole-study findings and limits: Tumor-derived TCR clones expanded in blood after radiotherapy plus ipilimumab.

TCRdb's copy holds only in-frame clones and misses some; the assay was immunoSEQ multiplex PCR. The sample holds about 95,000 clones, 80% to 90% seen once. This sequence was found in a human donor with non-small cell lung cancer who had stable disease on radiotherapy plus ipilimumab. The rearrangement links TRBV4-2 to TRBJ2-5; maybe TRBD1 (6 bases). The sample here was peripheral blood, taken from a patient treated with radiotherapy plus ipilimumab. CDR3 sequence: CASSQEGQQETQYF. CDR3 sequence (DNA): TGTGCCAGCAGCCAAGAGGGACAACAAGAGACCCAGTACTTC.